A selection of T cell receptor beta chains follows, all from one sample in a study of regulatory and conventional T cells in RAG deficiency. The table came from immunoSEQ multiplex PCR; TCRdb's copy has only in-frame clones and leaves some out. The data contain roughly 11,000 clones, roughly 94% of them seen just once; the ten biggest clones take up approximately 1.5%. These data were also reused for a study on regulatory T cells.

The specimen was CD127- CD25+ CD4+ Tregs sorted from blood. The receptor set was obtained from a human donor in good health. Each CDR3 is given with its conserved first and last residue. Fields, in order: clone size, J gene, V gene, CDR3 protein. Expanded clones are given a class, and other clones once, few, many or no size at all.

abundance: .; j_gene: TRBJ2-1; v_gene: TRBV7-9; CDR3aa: CASSLLANEQFF
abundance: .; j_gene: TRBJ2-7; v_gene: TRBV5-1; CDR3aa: CASSRGAARSSYEQYF
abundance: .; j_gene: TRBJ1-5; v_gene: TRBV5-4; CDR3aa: CASSPCDEAGQGNQPQHF
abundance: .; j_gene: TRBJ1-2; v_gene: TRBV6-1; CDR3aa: CASREGAPPNYGYTF
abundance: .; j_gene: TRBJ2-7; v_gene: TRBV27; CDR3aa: CASSFAGQGNSEQYF
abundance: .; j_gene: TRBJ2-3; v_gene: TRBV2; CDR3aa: CASTRTYSTDTQYF
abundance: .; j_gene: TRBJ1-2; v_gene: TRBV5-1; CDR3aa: CASSLGGQGSYGYTF
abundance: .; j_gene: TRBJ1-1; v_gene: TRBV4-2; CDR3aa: CASSQEGGGAEAFF
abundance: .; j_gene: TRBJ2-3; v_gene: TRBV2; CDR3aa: CASTQTRTSGGLTDTQYF
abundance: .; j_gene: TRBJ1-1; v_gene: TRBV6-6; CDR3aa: CASSKQGSTEAFF
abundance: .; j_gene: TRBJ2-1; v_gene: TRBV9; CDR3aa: CASSVGPIYNEQFF
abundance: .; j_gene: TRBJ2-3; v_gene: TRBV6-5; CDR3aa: CASSYSVRYSTDTQYF
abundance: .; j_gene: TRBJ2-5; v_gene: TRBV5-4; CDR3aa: CASSRVRETQYF
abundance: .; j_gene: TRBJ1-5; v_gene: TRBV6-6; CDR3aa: CASRTQGAQPQHF
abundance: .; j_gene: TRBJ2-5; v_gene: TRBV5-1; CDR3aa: CASSYDRAYQETQYF
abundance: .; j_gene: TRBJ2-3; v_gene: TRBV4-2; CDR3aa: CASSRGPSGGQSTDTQYF
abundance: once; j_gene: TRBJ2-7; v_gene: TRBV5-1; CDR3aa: CASSPGLPGANEQYF
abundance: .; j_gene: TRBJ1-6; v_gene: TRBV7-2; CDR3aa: CASSAVGGSSPLHF
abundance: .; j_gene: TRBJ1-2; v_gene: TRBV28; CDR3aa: CASTSPPTNYGYTF
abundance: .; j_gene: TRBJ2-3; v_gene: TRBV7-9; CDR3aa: CASSFPRRQVVDTQYF
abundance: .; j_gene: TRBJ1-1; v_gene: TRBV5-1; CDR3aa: CASSQIRKTGRTEASF
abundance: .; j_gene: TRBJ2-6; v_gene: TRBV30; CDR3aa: CAWTLQGWNVLTF
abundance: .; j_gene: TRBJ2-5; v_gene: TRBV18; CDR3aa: CASSPRQGVGQETQYF
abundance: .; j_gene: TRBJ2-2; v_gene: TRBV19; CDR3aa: CASLGQGRTGELFF
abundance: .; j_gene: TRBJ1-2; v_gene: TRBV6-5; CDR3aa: CASSTDRVGYGYTF
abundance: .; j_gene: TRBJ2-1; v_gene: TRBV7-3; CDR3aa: CASSPDRGWYNEQFF
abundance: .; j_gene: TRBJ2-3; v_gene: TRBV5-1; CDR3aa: CASSFRGRTTDTQYF
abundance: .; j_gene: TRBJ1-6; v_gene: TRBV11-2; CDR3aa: CASSSFGLLYNSPLHF
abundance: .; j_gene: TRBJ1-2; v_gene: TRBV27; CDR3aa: CASSRQGLYGYTF
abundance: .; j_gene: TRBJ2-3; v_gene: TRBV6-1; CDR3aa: CASSEPPLDTQYF
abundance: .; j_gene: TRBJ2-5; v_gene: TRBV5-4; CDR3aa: CASSPKRGAGETQYF
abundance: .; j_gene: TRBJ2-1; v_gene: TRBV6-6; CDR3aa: CASSRGGVNEQFF
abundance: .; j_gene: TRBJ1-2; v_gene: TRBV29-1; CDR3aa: CSAGITNYGYTF
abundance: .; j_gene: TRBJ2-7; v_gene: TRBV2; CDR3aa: CASIPRRDWSSYEQYF
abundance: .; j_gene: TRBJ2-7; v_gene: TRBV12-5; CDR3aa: CASGGTVRPYEQYF
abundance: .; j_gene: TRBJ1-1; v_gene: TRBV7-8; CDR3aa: CASTRNGQSQMNTEAFF
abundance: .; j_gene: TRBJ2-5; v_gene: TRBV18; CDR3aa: CASSPSGVRETQYF
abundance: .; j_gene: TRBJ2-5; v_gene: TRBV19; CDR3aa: CASKDWGPTGETQYF
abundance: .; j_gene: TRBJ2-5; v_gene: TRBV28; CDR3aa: CASSLNRGETQYF
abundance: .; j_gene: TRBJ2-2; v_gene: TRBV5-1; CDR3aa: CASSLARGRPGELFF
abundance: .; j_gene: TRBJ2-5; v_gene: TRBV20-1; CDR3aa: CSAAPRETQYF
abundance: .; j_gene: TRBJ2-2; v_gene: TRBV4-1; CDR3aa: CASSQSGQGLTGELFF
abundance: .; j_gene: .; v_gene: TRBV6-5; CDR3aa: CASSYQGIGQSYEQYF
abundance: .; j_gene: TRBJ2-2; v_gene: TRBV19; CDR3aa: CASRGQRNTGELFF
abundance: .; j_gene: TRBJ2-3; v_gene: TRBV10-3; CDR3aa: CAISDSAGGRADTQYF
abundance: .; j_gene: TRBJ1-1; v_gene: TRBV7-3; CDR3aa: CASSRGGAGTEAFF
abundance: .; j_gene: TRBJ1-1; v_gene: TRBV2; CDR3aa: CARSRGEDTEAFF
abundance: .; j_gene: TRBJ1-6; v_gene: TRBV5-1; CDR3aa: CASSSTLRQGKGSYNSPLHF
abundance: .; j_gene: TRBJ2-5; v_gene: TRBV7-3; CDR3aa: CASSVQGEETQYF
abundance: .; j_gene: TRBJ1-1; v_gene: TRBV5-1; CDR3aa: CASRGGLGTEAFF
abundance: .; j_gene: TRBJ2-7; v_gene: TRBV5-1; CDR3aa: CASSKDSYEQYF
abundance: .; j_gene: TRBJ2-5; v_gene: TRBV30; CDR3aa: CAGQAGGGYQETQYF
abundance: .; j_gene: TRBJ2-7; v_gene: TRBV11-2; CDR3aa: CASSLERGGTGTTYEQYF
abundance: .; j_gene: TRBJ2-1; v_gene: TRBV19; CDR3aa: CASREDRGPYNEQFF
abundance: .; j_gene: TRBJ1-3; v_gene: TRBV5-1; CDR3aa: CASSLGRAGNTIYF
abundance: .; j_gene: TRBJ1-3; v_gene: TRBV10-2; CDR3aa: CASSETDSAPGNTIYF
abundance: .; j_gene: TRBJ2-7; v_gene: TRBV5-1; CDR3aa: CASSLVAGVNYEQYF